One and the same sample provided the 3 T cell receptor beta chains below, sequenced in a study of T cell responses to AZD1222 COVID-19 vaccine. TCRdb keeps only in-frame clones here, not all; method: immunoSEQ multiplex PCR. This sample carries just over 95,000 clones, about 89% of them seen once, and the ten largest clones take approximately 3.7%. The sample consisted of peripheral blood, taken on day 0 of AZD1222 vaccination. Receptors were obtained from an adult in good health.

This sequence joins TRBV19 and TRBJ1-3; no clear D gene. The germline V gene encodes CDR1 LNHDA and CDR2 SQIVND (reference sequence). There are 15 residues in the CDR3. V lost 0 bases, J lost 0 bases, and 6 bases lay in between. CDR3 in DNA: TGTGCCAGTAGTATAGACCCGTACTCTGGAAACACCATATATTTT. Amino acids: CASSIDPYSGNTIYF.

The V gene is TRBV21-1, the J gene TRBJ1-5. TRBV21-1 is termed a pseudogene. This CDR3 comprises 15 residues. The CDR3 DNA sequence: TGTGCCAGCAGCGTCACCGCCCTCCGCGATCAGCCCCAGCATTTT. Translating gives CASSVTALRDQPQHF.

V is TRBV19 and J is TRBJ1-4; D unclear. Germline V gives CDR1 LNHDA, CDR2 SQIVND (reference sequence). The CDR3 totals 11 residues. The germline V and J ends were trimmed by 1 base and 7 bases, with 1 base remaining between them. The CDR3 region has the DNA TGTGCCAGTAGTATAGGTGAAAAACTGTTTTTT. Amino acid sequence: CASSIGEKLFF.